One sample yielded the 25 T cell receptor beta chains listed below, sequenced in a study of shared clonotypes between healthy human individuals. Assay used: immunoSEQ multiplex PCR; TCRdb lists only in-frame clones, some missing. The table shows about 79,000 clones, with about 61% occurring only once. The sequencing input was memory CD8+ T cells sorted from blood. Stated subset: CD45RO+ cells pooled with CCR7-negative TemRA cells. All receptors derive from a man under 40 in good health.

The chain combines TRBV27 with TRBJ1-2; D ambiguous. Germline assignment: CDR1 MNHEY and CDR2 SMNVEV (reference sequence). This CDR3 is 13 amino acids long. V shed 3 bases and J shed 4 bases, with 9 bases lying between them. The CDR3 reads CASSFQDGYGYTF. The CDR3 bases are TGTGCCAGCAGTTTCCAGGACGGCTATGGCTACACCTTC.

The gene calls are TRBV27 and TRBJ2-7, with 9 bases identical to TRBD2. This CDR3 comprises 12 residues. V was clipped by 8 bases and J by 2 bases; unmatched bases: 1. Germline assignment: CDR1 MNHEY and CDR2 SMNVEV (reference sequence). CDR3 in DNA: TGTGCCAGCGCGGGAGGGCCCTACGAGCAGTACTTC. Its translation: CASAGGPYEQYF.

The rearrangement joins TRBV18 to TRBJ1-5, with D hard to call. The CDR3 is 15 amino acids. V dropped 6 bases and J dropped 0 bases, with 12 bases sitting between them. Germline V gives CDR1 KGHSH, CDR2 LQKENI. The CDR3: CASSVEDYSNQPQHF. The CDR3 nucleotides read TGTGCCAGCTCCGTCGAAGATTATAGCAATCAGCCCCAGCATTTT.

On this clone: With a far larger clone one base away, a read error is the likely cause. The rearrangement links TRBV28 to TRBJ1-2; D gene uncertain. Per the germline V gene, CDR1 is MDHEN and CDR2 is SYDVKM. CDR3 length equals 11 residues. DNA for the CDR3: TGTACCAGCAGCGCACACTATGGCTACACCTTC. This encodes CTSSAHYGYTF.

This sequence joins TRBV9 and TRBJ2-1; D not resolved. The CDR3 spans 13 residues. The V gene's germline CDR1 is SGDLS and CDR2 YYNGEE. Trimming cost V 4 bases and J 6 bases, with 11 bases left between them. CDR3: CASSIDGVNEQFF. The CDR3 DNA is TGTGCCAGCAGCATAGACGGCGTCAATGAGCAGTTCTTC.

This clone was picked up one time. The V and J genes are TRBV13 and TRBJ2-7, with D possibly TRBD1 on 6 matching bases. The CDR3 length is 14 residues. Trimming removed 5 bases from V and 4 bases from J, with 15 bases in between. Germline V gene lookup returns CDR1 PRHDT and CDR2 FYEKMQ (reference sequence). Here the CDR3 reads CASSTSDREYEQYF. The CDR3 DNA reads TGTGCCAGCAGCACCTCGGACAGAGAGTACGAGCAGTACTTC.

This clone was observed many times. V is TRBV28 and J is TRBJ1-1; tentatively, D is TRBD1 (5 bases). Germline V CDR1 and CDR2: MDHEN, SYDVKM. Between the trimmed V and J ends, which lost 4 bases and 8 bases, there was a span of 14 bases. This CDR3 is 13 amino acids long. The DNA of the CDR3 is TGTGCCAGCAGTTCCGGGACCTCCTACGAAGCTTTCTTT. Its translation: CASSSGTSYEAFF.

The chain employs TRBV6-5 and TRBJ2-7, with 8 bases aligning to TRBD1. V shed 0 bases, J shed 2 bases, and the junction held 6 bases outside the gene matches. Germline V gives CDR1 MNHEY, CDR2 SVGAGI. The CDR3 is made up of 16 amino acids. CDR3 sequence: CASSYSGTGDTYEQYF. The CDR3 DNA reads TGTGCCAGCAGTTACTCAGGGACAGGAGATACCTACGAGCAGTACTTC.

This chain links TRBV14 with TRBJ2-4, with TRBD2 as a possible D gene (6 bases). Trimming stripped 0 bases from V and 6 bases from J, with 15 bases between. The V gene's germline CDR1 is SGHDN and CDR2 FVKESK. The CDR3 has 16 amino acids. The CDR3 is CASSQERTVGRNIQYF. In DNA form, the CDR3 reads TGTGCCAGCAGCCAAGAAAGGACTGTCGGGAGAAACATTCAGTACTTC.

The gene calls are TRBV6-4 and TRBJ2-2; perhaps TRBD1 as D (5 bases). V was shortened by 2 bases and J by 4 bases, with 14 bases between the two germline ends. The germline V gene encodes CDR1 MRHNA and CDR2 SNTAGT. The CDR3 sequence is 16 residues long. CDR3 DNA: TGTGCCAGCAGTGACGATGTAGGGGTGAGCACCGGGGAGCTGTTTTTT. Translated: CASSDDVGVSTGELFF.

This chain links TRBV29-1 with TRBJ2-1, with a weak D call TRBD2 (5 bases). The CDR3 covers 13 residues. The ends were cut back, 3 bases at V and 7 bases at J, with 13 bases in the middle. Germline V gene data show CDR1 as SQVTM and CDR2 as ANQGSEA. The CDR3 reads CSVDAGHPNEQFF. DNA for the CDR3: TGCAGCGTTGATGCGGGCCACCCAAATGAGCAGTTCTTC.

This clone was picked up a small number of times. The chain links TRBV25-1 to TRBJ2-2; D ambiguous. From germline, CDR1 is MGHDK and CDR2 SYGVNS. V was pared by 6 bases and J by 6 bases, with 11 bases between. The CDR3 is made up of 13 amino acids. The CDR3 region has the DNA TGTGCCAGCAGGAGAAGCCAATCCGGGGAGCTGTTTTTT. This encodes CASRRSQSGELFF.

This clone was seen only a few times. One junction end disagrees with the germline gene, perhaps due to a read error. V is TRBV11-2 and J is TRBJ1-1; TRBD1 aligns across 9 bases. The CDR3 is 16 residues long. Germline lookup yields CDR1 SGHAT and CDR2 FQNNGV. The CDR3 region has the DNA TGTGCCAGCAGCTTAGGCGGGACAGGGTCGAACGCTGAAGCTTTCTTT. Protein sequence: CASSLGGTGSNAEAFF.

This clone was counted at least ten times. The chain has TRBV6-1 and TRBJ2-7, with 9 bases that match TRBD1. The V gene end was trimmed by 4 bases and the J gene end by 3 bases; junction bases not matched to a gene: 4. The germline V gene encodes CDR1 MNHNS and CDR2 SASEGT. The CDR3 is 14 amino acids. In DNA, the CDR3 is TGTGCCAGCAGTGCCTCGACAGGGGGCTACGAGCAGTACTTC. This encodes CASSASTGGYEQYF.

The V and J genes are TRBV25-1 and TRBJ2-5; TRBD2 matches at 8 bases. From germline, CDR1 is MGHDK and CDR2 SYGVNS. This CDR3 comprises 15 residues. V gave up 3 bases and J gave up 3 bases; unmatched junction bases: 6. The CDR3 region has the DNA TGTGCCAGCAGTGACCCCCAACTAGCGGAAGAGACCCAGTACTTC. This encodes CASSDPQLAEETQYF.

The chain couples TRBV6-5 to TRBJ2-1; a weak D match, TRBD2 (6 bases). Germline loops: CDR1 MNHEY, CDR2 SVGAGI. The CDR3 contains 15 residues. Trimming pared 7 bases from V and 2 bases from J, leaving 15 bases between. The CDR3 bases are TGTGCCAGCACCCTAAGGGAGGCACCCTACAATGAGCAGTTCTTC. It codes for CASTLREAPYNEQFF.

This clone was seen ten or more times. The chain carries TRBV9 and TRBJ1-1; D ambiguous. V dropped 0 bases and J dropped 5 bases, with 17 bases sitting between them. The CDR3 runs to 16 residues. Germline V gene lookup returns CDR1 SGDLS and CDR2 YYNGEE. This CDR3 reads CASSVEALGVATEAFF. CDR3 nucleotide sequence: TGTGCCAGCAGCGTAGAGGCTCTGGGAGTCGCAACTGAAGCTTTCTTT.

This chain uses TRBV6-1 with TRBJ2-7; 7 positions agree with TRBD2. This CDR3 spans 14 amino acids. J was trimmed by 4 bases and V by 2 bases; bases with no gene match: 5. The germline CDR1 and CDR2 sequences are MNHNS and SASEGT. The CDR3 bases are TGTGCCAGCAGTGAACTAGCGGTAGCTTACGAGCAGTACTTC. This gives the protein CASSELAVAYEQYF.

CDR3 sequence (DNA): TGCGCCAGCAGCCAAGTTATCGGCTTCTCCTACGAGCAGTACTTC. It encodes CASSQVIGFSYEQYF. This chain joins TRBV4-3 and TRBJ2-7; no clear D gene. The CDR3 has 15 residues. Trimming stripped 1 base from V and 0 bases from J, with 10 bases between. The V gene's germline CDR1 is LGHNA and CDR2 YSLEER.

This clone was observed a handful of times. J is TRBJ1-6 and V is TRBV10-3; D perhaps matches TRBD1 (5 bases). The CDR3 is 15 residues long. Trimming pared 2 bases from V and 7 bases from J, leaving 12 bases between. CDR1 is ENHRY, CDR2 SYGVKD, per germline. The CDR3 coding sequence is TGTGCCATCAGTGAGCAGGGTTTTCAAAATTCACCCCTCCACTTT. Protein sequence: CAISEQGFQNSPLHF.

The rearrangement uses TRBV6-5 and TRBJ1-5, with TRBD1 identical over 7 bases. Looked up from germline, CDR1 is MNHEY and CDR2 is SVGAGI. The CDR3 loop spans 13 amino acids. Trimming took 6 bases from V and 4 from J; bases not matched to a gene: 3. Written as DNA, the CDR3 is TGTGCCAGCAGCGAGACAGGGAATCAGCCCCAGCATTTT. This gives the protein CASSETGNQPQHF.

V and J are TRBV28 and TRBJ2-5; 13 nucleotides line up with TRBD2. V dropped 5 bases and J dropped 7; count of bases not matched to a gene: 16. The CDR3 has 18 residues. Germline V CDR1 and CDR2: MDHEN, SYDVKM. The DNA for the CDR3 is TGTGCCAGCAGTAAGGGACTAGCGGGAAGCGCGTCGTTTTGGACCCAGTACTTC. As protein: CASSKGLAGSASFWTQYF.

The chain employs TRBV19 and TRBJ2-3; D is unclear. This CDR3 comprises 15 residues. The V and J ends lost 6 bases and 1 base respectively, with 14 bases between them. CDR1 is LNHDA and CDR2 is SQIVND in the germline V gene (reference sequence). CDR3 loop: CASSALAFGTDTQYF. The CDR3 DNA sequence: TGTGCCAGTAGCGCCTTGGCGTTTGGCACAGATACGCAGTATTTT.

The V call is TRBV11-2, the J call TRBJ2-5; D unresolved. V gave up 3 bases and J gave up 2 bases, with 10 bases separating them. The CDR3 length is 14 residues. Germline CDR1 and CDR2: SGHAT and FQNNGV. The CDR3 DNA reads TGTGCCAGCAGCTTTATGGGCGGACAAGAGACCCAGTACTTC. Translation gives CASSFMGGQETQYF.

The chain carries TRBV27 and TRBJ2-1; 9 bases are a match to TRBD1. This CDR3 is built from 16 residues. Germline values: CDR1 MNHEY, CDR2 SMNVEV (reference sequence). After removal of 4 bases from V and 7 bases from J, the junction contained 11 bases not matched to a gene. CDR3 in DNA: TGTGCCAGCAGTTACTCACAGGGGGCGAGAAATAATGAGCAGTTCTTC. Translating gives CASSYSQGARNNEQFF.